This passage covers 23 T cell receptor beta chains from one sample sequenced in a study of blood T cell repertoires in COVID-19. Here immunoSEQ multiplex PCR was the method, and the copy in TCRdb shows in-frame clones only, minus some. The sample includes roughly 49,000 clones, more than 65% of them seen just once. Sequencing used peripheral blood. The origin of the receptors is a woman between 70 and 85 years old with acute or convalescent COVID-19.

The chain combines TRBV5-8 with TRBJ1-1, with 8 bases that match TRBD1. Unmatched junction bases numbered 6, after V lost 4 bases and J lost 4 bases. CDR3 length equals 14 residues. Looked up from germline, CDR1 is SGHTS and CDR2 is YDEGEE. The CDR3 sequence: CASSQTGVGTEAFF. DNA for the CDR3: TGTGCCAGCAGCCAGACAGGGGTAGGCACTGAAGCTTTCTTT.

This clone appeared a single time. The rearrangement links TRBV7-2 to TRBJ1-1, with a tentative D call TRBD1 (5 bases). CDR3 length: 13 residues. The V and J ends lost 1 base and 6 bases respectively, with 9 bases between them. Germline CDR1 is SGHTA and CDR2 is FQGNSA. CDR3: CASSLVGGAEAFF. CDR3 in DNA: TGTGCCAGCAGCTTAGTTGGGGGGGCTGAAGCTTTCTTT.

The V call is TRBV6-1, the J call TRBJ1-3, with D unresolved. The germline V gene has CDR1 MNHNS and CDR2 SASEGT. V was trimmed by 2 bases and J by 0 bases, leaving 14 bases between them. The CDR3 has 17 residues. CDR3 sequence: CASSEFENRHSGNTIYF. In DNA, the CDR3 is TGTGCCAGCAGTGAATTCGAAAACAGACACTCTGGAAACACCATATATTTT.

The V gene is TRBV19, the J gene TRBJ1-2; 9 bases fit TRBD1. The CDR3 contains 16 residues. CDR1 is LNHDA and CDR2 is SQIVND in the germline V gene (reference sequence). The ends lost 6 bases at V and 3 bases at J; junction bases unmatched: 11. CDR3 loop: CASSKQGQGIDYGYTF. The CDR3 bases are TGTGCCAGTAGCAAGCAGGGACAGGGTATTGACTATGGCTACACCTTC.

This clone has just one count. This chain links TRBV15 with TRBJ2-1; 11 bases fit TRBD2. CDR3 length: 16 amino acids. Trimming removed 5 bases from V and 9 bases from J; junction bases left unmatched: 12. Germline V gene sequence: CDR1 LNHNV, CDR2 YYDKDF (reference sequence). CDR3 DNA sequence: TGTGCCACCAGCGGCGCTAGCGGGGGGCCCCCTCGTGAGCAGTTCTTC. As protein: CATSGASGGPPREQFF.

The J gene is TRBJ2-1, the V gene TRBV6-2 or TRBV6-3; 8 bases line up with TRBD2. The CDR3 is 15 residues long. The J segment lost 12 bases and the V segment lost 5 bases, leaving 15 bases of the junction unmatched. The germline V gene encodes CDR1 MNHEY and CDR2 SVGEGT. CDR3 loop: CASSPRTSRISAQFF. CDR3 in DNA: TGTGCCAGCAGTCCCAGGACTAGCCGGATTTCGGCGCAGTTCTTC.

In this sample, this clone turned up a few times. This chain joins TRBV6-5 and TRBJ1-4; D is perhaps TRBD1 (6 bases). The germline V gene has CDR1 MNHEY and CDR2 SVGAGI. Trimming removed 9 bases at V and 0 bases at J, with 14 bases between. The CDR3 sequence is 15 residues long. The CDR3: CASRTGRPTNEKLFF. The CDR3 nucleotides read TGTGCCAGTCGAACAGGGCGACCAACTAATGAAAAACTGTTTTTT.

CDR3 sequence reads: CAWSPTADTQYF. The CDR3 DNA sequence: TGTGCCTGGAGTCCGACAGCAGATACGCAGTATTTT. This chain connects TRBV30 to TRBJ2-3, with a possible D match to TRBD1 (5 bases). The CDR3 totals 12 residues. CDR1 and CDR2 from the germline V gene are GTSNPN and SVGIG (reference sequence). The V end lost 2 bases, the J end lost 4 bases, and 7 bases lay between the germline ends.

Only a few counts were recorded for this clone. The chain is built from TRBV7-2 and TRBJ1-2; D remains unclear. CDR3 length equals 15 residues. Trimming took off 4 bases at V and 0 bases at J, with 12 bases between the two ends. Germline loops: CDR1 SGHTA, CDR2 FQGNSA. CDR3 sequence (DNA): TGTGCCAGCAGCTCCAGGACTAGCGCTAACTATGGCTACACCTTC. The encoded protein is CASSSRTSANYGYTF.

The chain employs TRBV7-2 and TRBJ1-6; the D is unclear. This CDR3 is built from 12 residues. The ends were cut back, 4 bases at V and 6 bases at J, with 4 bases in the middle. Germline V gives CDR1 SGHTA, CDR2 FQGNSA. The DNA for the CDR3 is TGTGCCAGCAGCTCGGGTAATTCACCCCTCCACTTT. It specifies CASSSGNSPLHF.

Only a few counts were recorded for this clone. The V and J genes are TRBV30 and TRBJ2-7, with TRBD2 as a possible D gene (6 bases). Per germline, CDR1 GTSNPN and CDR2 SVGIG (reference sequence). This CDR3 contains 14 residues. The V gene lost 0 bases and the J gene lost 7 bases, with 16 bases spanning the gap. The CDR3, as DNA: TGTGCCTGGAGTGTACGGGGAGCAGGGAGGGAGCAGTACTTC. It is translated as CAWSVRGAGREQYF. The full variable domain, its missing parts supplied by reference TRBV30 and TRBJ2-7, is SQTIHQWPATLVQPVGSPLSLECTVEGTSNPNLYWYRQAAGRGLQLLFYSVGIGQISSEVPQNLSASRPQDRQFILSSKKLLLSDSGFYLCAWSVRGAGREQYFGPGTRLTVT.

V is TRBV19 and J is TRBJ2-2; TRBD1 is a possible D gene (5 bases). The CDR3 is 16 amino acids. Trimming took off 4 bases at V and 0 bases at J, with 12 bases between the two ends. Germline V CDR1 and CDR2: LNHDA, SQIVND (reference sequence). CDR3: CASSKRRGSNTGELFF. As DNA, the CDR3 is TGTGCCAGTAGTAAACGAAGGGGATCGAACACCGGGGAGCTGTTTTTT.

V usage is TRBV28 and J usage is TRBJ2-4; TRBD2 agrees at 8 bases. The CDR3 has 18 amino acids. V shed 3 bases and J 3 bases; nucleotides not matched to a gene: 13. Germline V CDR1 and CDR2: MDHEN, SYDVKM. In DNA form, the CDR3 reads TGTGCCAGCAGTTTGAGCCCCCCGCGGGAGGAGGGCAAAAACATTCAGTACTTC. This encodes CASSLSPPREEGKNIQYF. The entire variable domain, with the rest obtained from reference TRBV28 and TRBJ2-4, is as follows: DVKVTQSSRYLVKRTGEKVFLECVQDMDHENMFWYRQDPGLGLRLIYFSYDVKMKEKGDIPEGYSVSREKKERFSLILESASTNQTSMYLCASSLSPPREEGKNIQYFGAGTRLSVL.

The rearrangement uses TRBV2 and TRBJ1-3; TRBD1 is a possible D gene (6 bases). Trimming removed 6 bases at V and 2 bases at J, with 8 bases between. The CDR3 spans 13 residues. Germline assignment: CDR1 SNHLY and CDR2 FYNNEI. CDR3 nucleotides: TGTGCCAGCAGCAGGACAGCTGGAAACACCATATATTTT. It specifies CASSRTAGNTIYF.

The chain is built from TRBV2 and TRBJ2-2; 7 nucleotides align to TRBD1. This CDR3 region has 15 residues. Germline CDR1 reads SNHLY; CDR2 reads FYNNEI. The ends lost 10 bases at V and 1 base at J; junction bases unmatched: 9. The CDR3 nucleotides read TGTGCCACCACGGACAGGACGAAGAACACCGGGGAGCTGTTTTTT. Its protein product is CATTDRTKNTGELFF.

The genes are TRBV4-3 and TRBJ1-4; 7 nucleotides align to TRBD1. The J segment lost 5 bases and the V segment lost 4 bases, leaving 10 bases of the junction unmatched. CDR1 is LGHNA and CDR2 is YSLEER in the germline V gene. This CDR3 comprises 16 residues. The CDR3 DNA reads as TGCGCCAGCAGCCGCGGCGCCGGGACAGAGAATGAAAAACTGTTTTTT. It translates to CASSRGAGTENEKLFF.

V and J are TRBV5-1 and TRBJ1-1; 7 bases fit TRBD1. V was clipped by 2 bases and J by 3 bases; unmatched bases: 1. This CDR3 has 13 residues. Germline CDR1 is SGHRS and CDR2 is YFSETQ. The CDR3 region is CASSFTGDTEAFF. The CDR3 DNA is TGCGCCAGCAGCTTCACAGGGGACACTGAAGCTTTCTTT.

A single count supports this clone. This chain uses TRBV6-2 or TRBV6-3 with TRBJ2-5; D might be TRBD1 (5 bases). CDR3 length: 13 amino acids. V was pared by 6 bases and J by 12 bases, with 20 bases between. Germline V lookup: CDR1 MNHEY, CDR2 SVGEGT. The CDR3 is CASSQLGRVLKYF. CDR3 nucleotides: TGTGCCAGCAGCCAATTAGGCAGGGTCCTAAAGTACTTC.

The chain links TRBV5-1 to TRBJ2-1, with 9 bases lining up with TRBD1. CDR3 size: 13 residues. The V and J ends lost 4 bases and 7 bases, in that order; junction bases with no gene match: 3. Per germline, CDR1 SGHRS and CDR2 YFSETQ. CDR3 residues: CASSPGQGNEQFF. The CDR3 DNA is TGCGCCAGCAGCCCGGGACAGGGTAATGAGCAGTTCTTC.

DNA for the CDR3: TGTGCCAGTAGTCTGTGGCGGGGACAGGGATTAAATTCACCCCTCCACTTT. It codes for CASSLWRGQGLNSPLHF. This rearrangement joins TRBV19 to TRBJ1-6, with 9 positions matching TRBD1. In germline, CDR1 is LNHDA, CDR2 SQIVND (reference sequence). This CDR3 has 17 amino acids. V lost 5 bases and J lost 7; bases outside the gene matches: 12.

V and J are TRBV4-3 and TRBJ1-1; D gene uncertain. Germline lookup yields CDR1 LGHNA and CDR2 YSLEER. V was cut by 0 bases and J by 6 bases, with 11 bases left in between. CDR3 length: 14 residues. The CDR3 nucleotides read TGCGCCAGCAGCCAAGAATCCCTGGGCGCTGAAGCTTTCTTT. Encoded protein: CASSQESLGAEAFF.

The chain recombines TRBV7-8 with TRBJ2-2; 10 bases align to TRBD2. Looked up from germline, CDR1 is SGHVS and CDR2 is FQNEAQ. The trim removed 5 bases at V and 1 base at J, leaving 4 bases unmatched. This CDR3 is 16 amino acids long. CDR3 sequence (DNA): TGTGCCAGCAGCGATAGACTAGCGGGGAACACCGGGGAGCTGTTTTTT. Its translation is CASSDRLAGNTGELFF.

V gene TRBV3-1 (or the pseudogene TRBV3-2) combines with J gene TRBJ2-2, with 9 bases aligning to TRBD2. Germline CDR1 reads LGHDT; CDR2 reads YNNKEL (reference sequence). This CDR3 is 14 amino acids long. Trimming removed 4 bases from V and 4 bases from J; junction bases left unmatched: 1. CDR3 residues: CASSPSGTTGELFF. The CDR3 nucleotides are TGTGCCAGCAGCCCTAGCGGGACCACCGGGGAGCTGTTTTTT.